This record covers a single TCR beta chain. The antigen is not known. Samples of blood were obtained at baseline, on cycle 4 day 1, and on cycle 7 day 1. Clones were read by immunoSEQ multiplex PCR, and TCRdb kept only the in-frame ones, dropping some. The data show about 100,000 clones, with less than 95% seen just once and 0.54% held by the top ten. V dropped 0 bases and J dropped 6 bases, with 6 bases sitting between them. The CDR3 has 13 residues. Germline V gene data show CDR1 as SGHNT and CDR2 as YENEEA. This specimen comes from a study of OX40 agonist ivuxolimab in advanced cancers. Findings of the study overall: Part of the nonresponder group also had normalized T-cell clonal expansion that was low. Compared with CD4+, CD8+ T cells on average had more expanded clones.

The source material was CD4+ or CD8+ T cells sorted from blood, sampled in a trial of the OX40 agonist ivuxolimab. The J gene is TRBJ1-5, the V gene TRBV11-3, with TRBD1 as a possible D gene (5 bases). The receptor was isolated from an adult with an advanced solid tumor such as melanoma, head and neck, liver or kidney cancer. This chain's CDR3 is CASSLEGGQPQHF. CDR3 bases: TGTGCCAGCAGCTTAGAGGGGGGTCAGCCCCAGCATTTT.